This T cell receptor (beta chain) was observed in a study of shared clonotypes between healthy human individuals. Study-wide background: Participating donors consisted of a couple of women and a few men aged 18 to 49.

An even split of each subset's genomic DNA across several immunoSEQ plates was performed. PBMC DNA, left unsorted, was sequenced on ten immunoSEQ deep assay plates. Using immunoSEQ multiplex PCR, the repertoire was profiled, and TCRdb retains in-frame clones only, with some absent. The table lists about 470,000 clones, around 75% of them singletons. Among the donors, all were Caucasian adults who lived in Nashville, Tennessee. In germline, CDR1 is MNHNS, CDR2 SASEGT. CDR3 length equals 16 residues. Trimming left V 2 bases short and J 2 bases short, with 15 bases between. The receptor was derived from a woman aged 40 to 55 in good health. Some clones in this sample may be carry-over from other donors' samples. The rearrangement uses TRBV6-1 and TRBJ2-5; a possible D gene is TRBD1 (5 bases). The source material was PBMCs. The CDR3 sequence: CASSESLGAPQETQYF. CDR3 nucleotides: TGTGCCAGCAGTGAATCGTTAGGGGCACCACAAGAGACCCAGTACTTC.